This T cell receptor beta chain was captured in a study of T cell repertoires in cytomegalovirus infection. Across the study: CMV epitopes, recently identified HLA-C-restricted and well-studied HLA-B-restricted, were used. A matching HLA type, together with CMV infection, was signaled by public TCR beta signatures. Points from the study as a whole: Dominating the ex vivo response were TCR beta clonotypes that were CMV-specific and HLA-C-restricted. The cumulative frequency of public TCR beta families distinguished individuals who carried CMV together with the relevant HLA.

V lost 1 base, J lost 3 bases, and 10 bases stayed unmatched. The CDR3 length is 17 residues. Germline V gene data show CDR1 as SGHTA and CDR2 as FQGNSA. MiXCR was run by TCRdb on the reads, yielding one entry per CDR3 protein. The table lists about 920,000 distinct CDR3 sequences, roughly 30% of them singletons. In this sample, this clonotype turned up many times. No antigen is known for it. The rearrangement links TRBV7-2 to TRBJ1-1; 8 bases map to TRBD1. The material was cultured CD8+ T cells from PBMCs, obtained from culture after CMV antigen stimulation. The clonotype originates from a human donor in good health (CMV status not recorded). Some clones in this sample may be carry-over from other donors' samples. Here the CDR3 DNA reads TGTGCCAGCAGCTTAGGGATAGGACAGGGTTGGGACACTGAAGCTTTCTTT. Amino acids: CASSLGIGQGWDTEAFF. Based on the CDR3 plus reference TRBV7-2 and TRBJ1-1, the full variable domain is GAGVSQSPSNKVTEKGKDVELRCDPISGHTALYWYRQSLGQGLEFLIYFQGNSAPDKSGLPSDRFSAERTGGSVSTLTIQRTQQEDSAVYLCASSLGIGQGWDTEAFFGQGTRLTVV.